The 32 T cell receptor beta chains below all came from one sample that was sequenced in a study of T cells after yellow fever vaccination. MiXCR, applied by TCRdb to the 5' RACE reads, yields one record per CDR3 protein. Of approximately 300,000 distinct CDR3 sequences in the sample, more than 8.5% were seen once. The starting material was PBMCs, obtained on the day of the first yellow fever vaccination. The receptors stem from a man between 18 and 29 years old who received the YFV17D yellow fever vaccine.

V and J are TRBV20-1 and TRBJ1-2, with a tentative D call TRBD1 (5 bases). This CDR3 is built from 17 residues. The V gene lost 0 bases and the J gene lost 6 bases, with 23 bases spanning the gap. Germline CDR1 is DFQATT and CDR2 is SNEGSKA (reference sequence). CDR3 sequence (DNA): TGCAGTGCTAGAGATCCCGGTCACAGGCCTCTGGCCGATGGCTACACCTTC. The encoded protein is CSARDPGHRPLADGYTF.

This clonotype was found a few times. This rearrangement joins TRBV5-1 to TRBJ2-3; 10 bases align to TRBD2. The length of the CDR3 is 13 residues. Germline V lookup: CDR1 SGHRS, CDR2 YFSETQ. V shed 6 bases, J shed 5 bases, and the junction held 3 bases outside the gene matches. The CDR3 loop reads CASTSGGVDTQYF. Here the CDR3 DNA reads TGCGCCAGCACTAGCGGGGGAGTAGATACGCAGTATTTT.

The gene calls are TRBV7-9 and TRBJ2-6; tentatively, D is TRBD2 (6 bases). Germline V gene lookup returns CDR1 SEHNR and CDR2 FQNEAQ (reference sequence). Trimming cost V 3 bases and J 4 bases, with 10 bases left between them. The CDR3 is 15 amino acids. The CDR3 region has the DNA TGTGCCAGCAGCTTTGGGGAGGCAGGGGCCAACGTCCTGACTTTC. Translated: CASSFGEAGANVLTF.

The chain is built from TRBV3-1 and TRBJ2-7; the match to TRBD1 covers 10 bases. The CDR3 runs to 16 residues. Trimming at V came to 0 bases and at J to 3 bases, leaving 5 bases not matched to a gene. Per the germline V gene, CDR1 is LGHDT and CDR2 is YNNKEL (reference sequence). The DNA of the CDR3 is TGTGCCAGCAGCCAAGATCACCGGGACAGGGGCTACGAGCAGTACTTC. Translated: CASSQDHRDRGYEQYF.

This clonotype appeared a few times. V and J are TRBV18 and TRBJ2-5; D uncertain. Trimming stripped 5 bases from V and 1 base from J, with 11 bases between. Germline V gives CDR1 KGHSH, CDR2 LQKENI. The CDR3 is made up of 14 amino acids. CDR3 region: CASSSQRTQETQYF. Written as DNA, the CDR3 is TGTGCCAGCTCAAGCCAGAGAACCCAAGAGACCCAGTACTTC.

The rearrangement joins TRBV6-5 to TRBJ2-2; the D is unclear. Trimming left V 1 base short and J 5 bases short, with 11 bases between. Germline assignment: CDR1 MNHEY and CDR2 SVGAGI. CDR3 length equals 15 residues. CDR3 sequence (DNA): TGTGCCAGCAGTTACTTCGGGCGGCGAACCGGGGAGCTGTTTTTT. Translated, it gives CASSYFGRRTGELFF.

This clonotype was observed a few times. The chain uses TRBV11-1 and TRBJ2-1; 13 bases align to TRBD2. The germline CDR1 and CDR2 sequences are SGHAT and FQDESV (reference sequence). The CDR3 has 20 residues. V lost 5 bases to trimming and J lost 2 bases; unmatched junction nucleotides: 15. The CDR3: CASSSPWQLAGGRTYNEQFF. Written as DNA, the CDR3 is TGTGCCAGCAGCAGCCCGTGGCAACTAGCGGGGGGGAGGACCTACAATGAGCAGTTCTTC.

Only a few counts were recorded for this clonotype. The chain recombines TRBV18 with TRBJ2-7, with 9 positions matching TRBD2. The CDR3 covers 18 residues. V gave up 6 bases and J gave up 3 bases; unmatched junction bases: 18. Per germline, CDR1 KGHSH and CDR2 LQKENI. Here the CDR3 reads CASSTRSLGAGGLYEQYF. The CDR3 coding sequence is TGTGCCAGCTCGACTCGGTCCCTAGGTGCGGGGGGGCTCTACGAGCAGTACTTC.

This clonotype was recorded a few times. The J gene is TRBJ2-2, the V gene TRBV23-1, with TRBD2 matching 9 bases. TRBV23-1 is noted as an ORF with a role that remains uncertain. There are 19 residues in the CDR3. V shed 2 bases and J 3 bases; nucleotides not matched to a gene: 13. Written as DNA, the CDR3 is TGCGCCAGCAGTCAAGTCTTTTCTGCGGGGGGGCGGGACACCGGGGAGCTGTTTTTT. It yields the protein CASSQVFSAGGRDTGELFF.

This clonotype was seen a few times. The chain carries TRBV29-1 and TRBJ2-1, with 11 nucleotides matching TRBD2. The CDR3 totals 15 residues. The V gene end was trimmed by 4 bases and the J gene end by 5 bases; junction bases not matched to a gene: 7. Germline loops: CDR1 SQVTM, CDR2 ANQGSEA. CDR3 DNA: TGCAGCGTTGCTCGGCTAGCGGGGGGCGACAATGAGCAGTTCTTC. Its protein product is CSVARLAGGDNEQFF.

This chain links TRBV3-1 with TRBJ2-2; perhaps TRBD1 as D (5 bases). The germline CDR1 and CDR2 sequences are LGHDT and YNNKEL (reference sequence). The CDR3 is 14 residues long. Trimming cost V 2 bases and J 6 bases, with 10 bases left between them. The CDR3 region has the DNA TGTGCCAGCAGCCAATTCAGGGTCTCCGGGGAGCTGTTTTTT. This translates into CASSQFRVSGELFF.

This clonotype occurred many times. The chain uses TRBV19 and TRBJ1-2; 7 bases fit TRBD1. V dropped 2 bases and J dropped 3; count of bases not matched to a gene: 6. Germline CDR1 reads LNHDA; CDR2 reads SQIVND (reference sequence). The CDR3 loop spans 15 amino acids. The CDR3 nucleotides read TGTGCCAGTAGTATATCATCTCAGGGGGACTATGGCTACACCTTC. Protein: CASSISSQGDYGYTF. The full variable domain, with the rest looked up from reference TRBV19 and TRBJ1-2, is DGGITQSPKYLFRKEGQNVTLSCEQNLNHDAMYWYRQDPGQGLRLIYYSQIVNDFQKGDIAEGYSVSREKKESFPLTVTSAQKNPTAFYLCASSISSQGDYGYTFGSGTRLTVV.

This clonotype was detected many times. The V and J genes are TRBV7-2 and TRBJ1-1, with 10 bases lining up with TRBD1. CDR1 and CDR2 (germline): SGHTA, FQGNSA. CDR3 length: 14 amino acids. V shed 5 bases and J 8 bases; nucleotides not matched to a gene: 8. This chain's CDR3 is CASSRRTGGEEAFF. In nucleotides, the CDR3 is TGTGCCAGCAGCCGGAGGACAGGGGGAGAAGAAGCTTTCTTT.

In this sample, this clonotype turned up a few times. The rearrangement uses TRBV10-3 and TRBJ2-1; 11 positions agree with TRBD2. With 3 bases clipped from V and 4 bases from J, the junction kept 8 bases outside the gene matches. In germline, CDR1 is ENHRY, CDR2 SYGVKD. The CDR3 is made up of 17 amino acids. The CDR3 reads CAISDELAGDFYNEQFF. Written as DNA, the CDR3 is TGTGCCATCAGTGATGAACTAGCGGGGGATTTTTACAATGAGCAGTTCTTC.

This clonotype occurred a few times. For the CDR3, the DNA is TGTGCCAGCAGTTACCCGGAGGGCTCCTACAATGAGCAGTTCTTC. Amino acids: CASSYPEGSYNEQFF. J is TRBJ2-1 and V is TRBV5-4, with TRBD2 as a possible D gene (6 bases). The CDR3 is made up of 15 amino acids. Trimming took 5 bases from V and 0 from J, leaving 12 bases between them. Germline lookup yields CDR1 SGHNT and CDR2 YYREEE (reference sequence).

This clonotype has just a few counts. This sequence joins TRBV5-1 and TRBJ2-5, with 12 bases fitting TRBD2. The CDR3 length is 13 residues. V lost 7 bases to trimming and J lost 4 bases; unmatched junction nucleotides: 2. Germline-derived CDR1 and CDR2 are SGHRS and YFSETQ. The CDR3 coding sequence is TGCGCCAGCGAACTAGCGGGGGGAGAGACCCAGTACTTC. It is translated as CASELAGGETQYF.

In regard to this clonotype: One end of the junction is discordant with germline, which a read error may explain. The chain joins TRBV3-1 to TRBJ2-4, with D perhaps assigned TRBD1 or TRBD2 (6 bases each). There are 18 residues in the CDR3. Germline CDR1 and CDR2: LGHDT and YNNKEL (reference sequence). In DNA, the CDR3 is TGTGCCACCAGCCAAGTGACAGGTCGTACTAGCCCTGCCACGATTCAGTACTTC. It yields the protein CATSQVTGRTSPATIQYF.

V is TRBV6-1 and J is TRBJ1-2, with 7 bases aligning to TRBD1. V trimming: 7 bases; J trimming: 3 bases; junction bases outside the gene matches: 11. The germline V gene encodes CDR1 MNHNS and CDR2 SASEGT. This CDR3 has 15 residues. The CDR3 DNA follows: TGTGCCAGCACCGAAGACAGGGATTGGGACTATGGCTACACCTTC. It is translated as CASTEDRDWDYGYTF.

There are a few counts of this clonotype. The V gene is TRBV4-1, the J gene TRBJ2-3, with TRBD2 identical over 7 bases. The V and J ends lost 5 bases and 2 bases, in that order; junction bases with no gene match: 7. The germline gives CDR1 MGHRA, CDR2 YSYEKL. This CDR3 has 15 amino acids. Here the CDR3 reads CASSSKAGPTDTQYF. DNA for the CDR3: TGCGCCAGCAGCTCAAAAGCGGGGCCCACAGATACGCAGTATTTT.

The V gene is TRBV5-1, the J gene TRBJ1-6; D might be TRBD1 (5 bases). Germline V gene lookup returns CDR1 SGHRS and CDR2 YFSETQ. This CDR3 spans 13 amino acids. Trimming shortened V by 4 bases and J by 8 bases, and 10 bases separated the two germline ends. The CDR3 DNA reads as TGCGCCAGCAGCGTGGGGACCGATTCACCCCTCCACTTT. Residues: CASSVGTDSPLHF.

The rearrangement uses TRBV25-1 and TRBJ2-3, with TRBD2 matching over 8 bases. The CDR3 contains 15 residues. After removal of 8 bases from V and 6 bases from J, the junction contained 13 bases not matched to a gene. CDR1 MGHDK and CDR2 SYGVNS come from the germline V gene. The CDR3 protein is CASSKVRGVGDTQYF. The CDR3 DNA reads as TGTGCCAGCTCGAAGGTGCGGGGGGTCGGGGATACGCAGTATTTT.

The chain combines TRBV4-2 with TRBJ1-4; 8 nucleotides align to TRBD1. The ends lost 6 bases at V and 8 bases at J; junction bases unmatched: 8. The CDR3 has 14 amino acids. CDR1 and CDR2 from the germline V gene are LGHNA and YNFKEQ. For the CDR3, the DNA is TGTGCCAGCAGTTCCGGACAGGGTGAGGAAAAACTGTTTTTT. It specifies CASSSGQGEEKLFF.

In its sample, this clonotype was seen a few times. The rearrangement uses TRBV5-6 and TRBJ2-7, with TRBD1 as a possible D gene (6 bases). The ends were cut back, 1 base at V and 9 bases at J, with 8 bases in the middle. The CDR3 totals 11 residues. Germline lookup yields CDR1 SGHDT and CDR2 YYEEEE. The CDR3 spells CASSLTGLQYF. The CDR3 nucleotides read TGTGCCAGCAGCTTGACAGGGCTGCAGTACTTC.

There are a few counts of this clonotype. The CDR3 DNA sequence: TGCAGTGCTAGTTCCAGCGGGGGGGATGGCGGGGAGCTGTTTTTT. This codes for CSASSSGGDGGELFF. The rearrangement uses TRBV20-1 and TRBJ2-2; 10 bases line up with TRBD2. V was clipped by 3 bases and J by 7 bases; unmatched bases: 8. The germline V gene has CDR1 DFQATT and CDR2 SNEGSKA (reference sequence). This CDR3 is 15 amino acids long.

This clonotype showed up just a few times. This sequence joins TRBV4-3 and TRBJ2-7; TRBD1 matches at 7 bases. The germline V gene has CDR1 LGHNA and CDR2 YSLEER. The CDR3 covers 16 residues. With 0 bases clipped from V and 0 bases from J, the junction kept 5 bases outside the gene matches. The CDR3 reads CASSQEPGQTSYEQYF. The CDR3 coding sequence is TGCGCCAGCAGCCAAGAGCCGGGACAGACCTCCTACGAGCAGTACTTC.

The chain has TRBV15 and TRBJ1-2; 7 nucleotides align to TRBD1. This CDR3 is built from 17 residues. From germline, CDR1 is LNHNV and CDR2 YYDKDF (reference sequence). V lost 1 base, J lost 3 bases, and 11 bases stayed unmatched. The CDR3 DNA follows: TGTGCCACCAGCAGAGGGGCAGGGGGTGTGCAGGACTATGGCTACACCTTC. Translating gives CATSRGAGGVQDYGYTF.

This clonotype was detected a few times. The chain joins TRBV4-1 to TRBJ2-1; 11 nucleotides line up with TRBD2. There are 16 residues in the CDR3. V gave up 4 bases and J gave up 8 bases; unmatched junction bases: 10. Germline loops: CDR1 MGHRA, CDR2 YSYEKL. The CDR3 nucleotides are TGCGCCAGCAGCCTACGACTAGCGGGGAAACTTTATGAGCAGTTCTTC. Amino acid sequence: CASSLRLAGKLYEQFF.

V and J are TRBV15 and TRBJ2-4; 8 bases line up with TRBD2. The V and J ends lost 0 bases and 6 bases, in that order; junction bases with no gene match: 4. The CDR3 has 15 amino acids. CDR1 is LNHNV and CDR2 is YYDKDF in the germline V gene (reference sequence). The chain's CDR3 is CATSRDAGGGNIQYF. The CDR3 DNA reads TGTGCCACCAGCAGAGATGCGGGGGGAGGAAACATTCAGTACTTC. The full variable domain, its missing parts supplied by reference TRBV15 and TRBJ2-4, is DAMVIQNPRYQVTQFGKPVTLSCSQTLNHNVMYWYQQKSSQAPKLLFHYYDKDFNNEADTPDNFQSRRPNTSFCFLDIRSPGLGDTAMYLCATSRDAGGGNIQYFGAGTRLSVL.

The rearrangement joins TRBV19 to TRBJ1-2; 7 bases line up with TRBD1. The CDR3 length is 14 residues. Trimming at V came to 5 bases and at J to 0 bases, leaving 3 bases not matched to a gene. CDR1 and CDR2 (germline): LNHDA, SQIVND (reference sequence). CDR3 loop: CASSAQGANYGYTF. The CDR3, as DNA: TGTGCCAGTAGTGCCCAGGGGGCTAACTATGGCTACACCTTC.

The chain recombines TRBV9 with TRBJ2-5; 10 nucleotides align to TRBD2. The CDR3 is 17 residues long. CDR1 and CDR2 (germline): SGDLS, YYNGEE. The V gene end was trimmed by 2 bases and the J gene end by 5 bases; junction bases not matched to a gene: 12. CDR3 in amino acids: CASSVGTSARTDETQYF. For the CDR3, the DNA is TGTGCCAGCAGCGTGGGGACTAGCGCTAGGACGGATGAGACCCAGTACTTC.

The chain combines TRBV10-3 with TRBJ2-7, with a possible D match to TRBD2 (6 bases). The germline CDR1 and CDR2 sequences are ENHRY and SYGVKD. The CDR3 consists of 13 residues. CDR3 sequence: CAISGGSSYEQYV. In DNA, the CDR3 is TGTGCCATTAGTGGGGGGAGCTCCTACGAGCAGTACGTC.

The genes are TRBV7-8 and TRBJ1-5; 7 bases line up with TRBD1. Germline V gene data show CDR1 as SGHVS and CDR2 as FQNEAQ. This CDR3 comprises 16 residues. After removal of 5 bases from V and 7 bases from J, the junction contained 14 bases not matched to a gene. CDR3 bases: TGTGCCAGCAGCCAGGGGCACAGGGGCGGCGACCAGCCCCAGCATTTT. The encoded protein is CASSQGHRGGDQPQHF.